This T cell receptor (beta chain) came from a study of T cell repertoires in cytomegalovirus infection (dated by TCRdb to between 2019 and 2020). Regarding the research as a whole: Because public TCR beta signatures pointed to carriage of CMV infection together with the matching HLA type, the HLA type of each donor mattered for the analysis.

This clonotype appeared a few times. It has no known antigen specificity. The input lacks base qualities; no much larger clone sits a single base away. CDR1 and CDR2 (LGHDT, YNNKEL) derive from the germline V gene (reference sequence). V is clipped by 4 bases and J by 4 bases, and the sequence between their germline boundaries is 7 bases long. Its CDR3 holds 13 amino acids, cysteine through phenylalanine. Kept here is only the CDR3 DNA, which spans 39 bases and is read in frame from base 1. Summary of the overall study and its limitations: The ex vivo response was dominated by HLA-C-restricted CMV-specific TCR beta clonotypes, and the single most frequent clonotype in two of eight donors was supplied by these HLA-C-restricted clonotypes. Carriers of CMV infection plus the relevant HLA type were discriminated by the cumulative frequency of public TCR beta family members in the study cohort and in an independent roughly 350-donor cohort.

These reads were obtained on an Illumina HiSeq 1500. TCRdb trimmed public reads at Q25 via fastp, called clones via MiXCR and kept in-frame beta chains. CDR3 protein sequences are deduplicated, and each keeps its most common genes and DNA. The sample table lists approximately 500,000 distinct CDR3 sequences, approximately 10% of them with a count of one. The ten largest clones capture 9.5% to 13% of the sample. The sequenced sample was PBMCs. This clonotype was obtained from a human donor in good health (CMV status not recorded). Some clones in this sample may be carry-over from other donors' samples. The sequence joins TRBV3-1 to TRBJ2-2; the D gene remains uncertain. The DNA sequence is given as TGTGCCAGCAGCCCCCTGCCCACCGGGGAGCTGTTTTTT. This sequence encodes CASSPLPTGELFF. Outside the CDR3, residues come from the reference TRBV3-1 and TRBJ2-2 proteins, so the full variable domain is: DTAVSQTPKYLVTQMGNDKSIKCEQNLGHDTMYWYKQDSKKFLKIMFSYNNKELIINETVPNRFSPKSPDKAHLNLHINSLELGDSAVYFCASSPLPTGELFFGEGSRLTVL.